A single sample is the source of the 19 T cell receptor beta chains below, sequenced in a study of T cell clonality in common variable immunodeficiency. Sequencing was performed with immunoSEQ multiplex PCR; in TCRdb, only in-frame clones are kept and a portion is missing. This sample comprises about 34,000 clones, none seen once only. Sequencing was carried out using peripheral blood mononuclear cells. The receptor set was obtained from a person aged 18 to 75 in good health.

Many counts were recorded for this clone. Read sequence stops 3 residues before the CDR3 end, and the germline J gene provides the missing end. The V and J genes are TRBV20-1 and TRBJ2-5, with 8 nucleotides matching TRBD1. Germline CDR1 reads DFQATT; CDR2 reads SNEGSKA (reference sequence). V trimming: 6 bases; J trimming: 5 bases; junction bases outside the gene matches: 8. CDR3 length: 13 residues. This CDR3 reads CSAPRTGRETQYF. Partial CDR3 DNA: TGCAGTGCCCCTCGGACAGGGCGGGAGACC.

This clone was seen ten or more times. With the read ending 3 residues before the CDR3 end, the germline J gene is used to fill in that end. The chain employs TRBV30 and TRBJ2-5, with TRBD2 matching 14 bases. The length of the CDR3 is 20 residues. Trimming cost V 1 base and J 5 bases; bases outside gene matches: 18. Germline CDR1 reads GTSNPN; CDR2 reads SVGIG (reference sequence). The CDR3 bases that were read are TGTGCCTGGAGTGCCGCTTTCCGTCCCGGGACTAGCGGGAGAGGGGAGACC. Translation: CAWSAAFRPGTSGRGET. The whole CDR3 protein reads CAWSAAFRPGTSGRGETQYF. The entire variable domain, with the rest obtained from reference TRBV30 and TRBJ2-5, is as follows: SQTIHQWPATLVQPVGSPLSLECTVEGTSNPNLYWYRQAAGRGLQLLFYSVGIGQISSEVPQNLSASRPQDRQFILSSKKLLLSDSGFYLCAWSAAFRPGTSGRGETQYFGPGTRLLVL.

This clone appeared many times. The CDR3 is cut off 3 residues early in the read; its end comes from the germline J gene. The rearrangement joins TRBV7-6 to TRBJ2-1; D remains ambiguous. From germline, CDR1 is SGHVS and CDR2 FNYEAQ. The CDR3 covers 14 residues. V dropped 1 base and J dropped 2 bases, with 6 bases sitting between them. CDR3 in amino acids: CASSLVTAYNEQFF. The CDR3 DNA, read in part, is TGTGCCAGCAGCTTAGTCACAGCCTACAATGAG.

This clone was found many times. The sequence runs out 3 residues before the end of the CDR3; the remainder is reconstructed from the germline J gene. This chain uses TRBV7-9 with TRBJ2-5; 8 bases match TRBD1. V lost 6 bases, J lost 2 bases, and 5 bases stayed unmatched. The CDR3 loop spans 14 amino acids. Germline CDR1 and CDR2: SEHNR and FQNEAQ (reference sequence). CDR3 bases read: TGTGCCAGCAGGCCCGGGACAGGACAAGAGACC. This codes for CASRPGTGQET. The CDR3 in full is CASRPGTGQETQYF.

This clone was observed many times. The read halts 3 residues ahead of the CDR3 end, with the missing end drawn from the germline J gene. The chain links TRBV14 to TRBJ1-2; no clear D. Germline-derived CDR1 and CDR2 are SGHDN and FVKESK. The CDR3 contains 14 residues. Trimming stripped 2 bases from V and 5 bases from J, with 12 bases between. CDR3 residues: CASSQPGTPYGYTF. The CDR3 bases that were read are TGTGCCAGCAGCCAACCAGGAACCCCTTATGGC.

This clone was seen ten or more times. The read finishes 3 residues shy of the CDR3 end, and the germline J gene is used to complete it. The chain carries TRBV20-1 and TRBJ1-6; no clear D gene. V lost 5 bases to trimming and J lost 7 bases, with 15 bases between them. The CDR3 covers 14 residues. Germline lookup yields CDR1 DFQATT and CDR2 SNEGSKA (reference sequence). This CDR3 reads CSAYLAVGNSPLHF. The DNA read from the CDR3 is TGCAGTGCTTATTTGGCGGTTGGAAATTCACCC.

This clone was recorded many times. The read finishes 3 residues shy of the CDR3 end, and the germline J gene is used to complete it. The chain carries TRBV19 and TRBJ2-5, with 8 bases lining up with TRBD2. CDR1 and CDR2 (germline): LNHDA, SQIVND (reference sequence). V trimming: 5 bases; J trimming: 4 bases; junction bases outside the gene matches: 6. This CDR3 region has 14 residues. Incomplete CDR3 DNA: TGTGCCAGTAGTTCCTCAGCGGGAGCAGAGACC. Translated: CASSSSAGAET. The CDR3 in its entirety is CASSSSAGAETQYF.

This clone has ten or more counts. The read halts 3 residues ahead of the CDR3 end, with the missing end drawn from the germline J gene. This sequence joins TRBV6-2 or TRBV6-3 and TRBJ2-5; 10 bases are a match to TRBD2. J was trimmed by 5 bases and V by 9 bases; bases with no gene match: 6. This CDR3 is built from 13 residues. CDR1 and CDR2 from the germline V gene are MNHEY and SVGEGT. CDR3 amino acids: CASRLAGKETQYF. The sequenced part of the CDR3 DNA is TGTGCCAGTAGACTAGCGGGCAAGGAGACC.

This clone was counted ten times or more. The read finishes 3 residues shy of the CDR3 end, and the germline J gene is used to complete it. This chain links TRBV5-1 with TRBJ2-6; D is uncertain. There are 15 residues in the CDR3. Germline-derived CDR1 and CDR2 are SGHRS and YFSETQ. Between the trimmed V and J ends, which lost 4 bases and 0 bases, there was a span of 8 bases. The sequenced CDR3 bases are TGCGCCAGCAGCCTTACTCACTCTGGGGCCAACGTC. Protein product: CASSLTHSGANV. The whole CDR3 is CASSLTHSGANVLTF. Supplemented by reference TRBV5-1 and TRBJ2-6, the full variable domain reads KAGVTQTPRYLIKTRGQQVTLSCSPISGHRSVSWYQQTPGQGLQFLFEYFSETQRNKGNFPGRFSGRQFSNSRSEMNVSTLELGDSALYLCASSLTHSGANVLTFGAGSRLTVL.

This clone was recorded many times. The CDR3 end falls 3 residues outside the read, so it is completed with the germline J gene. The V call is TRBV20-1, the J call TRBJ2-3; 9 bases line up with TRBD2. The CDR3 covers 17 residues. Losses at the gene ends were 3 bases for V and 2 bases for J; bases not matched to a gene: 12. The germline CDR1 and CDR2 sequences are DFQATT and SNEGSKA (reference sequence). The CDR3 bases that were read are TGCAGTGCTAGTGGGCTAGCGGGATCCGCATACACAGATACG. Residues: CSASGLAGSAYTDT. The complete CDR3 sequence is CSASGLAGSAYTDTQYF.

In this sample, this clone turned up many times. Read sequence stops 3 residues before the CDR3 end, and the germline J gene provides the missing end. The same CDR3 arises from other DNA sequences in this sample as well. The chain links TRBV12-3 or TRBV12-4 to TRBJ1-5; D perhaps matches TRBD1 (5 bases). CDR3 length equals 14 residues. V was pared by 3 bases and J by 4 bases, with 10 bases between. CDR3 region: CASSLGQPNQPQHF. Incomplete CDR3 DNA: TGTGCCAGCAGTTTGGGGCAGCCTAATCAGCCC.

The table lists this clone with many counts. CDR3 residues: CASSNVGTSGSWGNTQYF. The sequenced CDR3 bases are TGTGCCAGTAGCAACGTTGGGACTAGCGGGAGTTGGGGGAATACG. This sequence joins TRBV19 and TRBJ2-3, with 14 bases lining up with TRBD2. Read sequence stops 3 residues before the CDR3 end, and the germline J gene provides the missing end. This CDR3 has 18 amino acids. Per germline, CDR1 LNHDA and CDR2 SQIVND (reference sequence). V dropped 6 bases and J dropped 7; count of bases not matched to a gene: 15.

Many counts were recorded for this clone. The sequence runs out 3 residues before the end of the CDR3; the remainder is reconstructed from the germline J gene. This rearrangement joins TRBV6-1 to TRBJ1-4; TRBD1 might be the D (6 bases). The V gene's germline CDR1 is MNHNS and CDR2 SASEGT. The ends were cut back, 2 bases at V and 8 bases at J, with 9 bases in the middle. The CDR3 runs 13 residues. CDR3 region: CASSERQEEKLFF. CDR3 DNA (partial): TGTGCCAGCAGTGAACGACAGGAAGAAAAA.

In this sample, this clone turned up many times. The read ends 3 residues shy of where the CDR3 ends; the end is completed using the germline J gene. The chain employs TRBV19 and TRBJ2-1, with 14 bases fitting TRBD2. Germline V CDR1 and CDR2: LNHDA, SQIVND (reference sequence). The CDR3 totals 17 residues. The J segment lost 0 bases and the V segment lost 4 bases, leaving 2 bases of the junction unmatched. The CDR3 loop is CASSTGTSGSSYNEQFF. The CDR3 bases that were read are TGTGCCAGTAGTACCGGGACTAGCGGGAGCTCCTACAATGAG.

Ten or more counts support this clone. The sequence runs out 3 residues before the end of the CDR3; the remainder is reconstructed from the germline J gene. The chain is built from TRBV12-3 or TRBV12-4 and TRBJ1-2; TRBD1 agrees at 8 bases. CDR3 length: 15 amino acids. J gave up 5 bases and V 1 base, and 6 bases lay outside the gene matches. The CDR3 sequence: CASSLGQGAQYGYTF. The sequenced CDR3 bases are TGTGCCAGCAGTTTAGGGCAGGGGGCTCAATATGGC.

This clone was picked up many times. Read data end 3 residues before the CDR3 end; the end is taken from the germline J gene. V gene TRBV20-1 combines with J gene TRBJ2-7, with D unclear. The V and J ends lost 0 bases and 4 bases respectively, with 13 bases between them. Looked up from germline, CDR1 is DFQATT and CDR2 is SNEGSKA (reference sequence). The CDR3 has 14 amino acids. CDR3 region: CSARDQGQIYEQYF. CDR3 bases read: TGCAGTGCTAGAGATCAAGGGCAGATTTACGAG.

In its sample, this clone was seen many times. The sequenced fragment ends 3 residues before the CDR3 boundary, so the rest is inferred from the germline J gene. The chain joins TRBV6-1 to TRBJ2-1; possibly TRBD2 for D (6 bases). Trimming left V 2 bases short and J 3 bases short, with 11 bases between. The CDR3 has 15 residues. Germline V gives CDR1 MNHNS, CDR2 SASEGT. The sequenced part of the CDR3 DNA is TGTGCCAGCAGTGAATATAGCGGAAACTACAATGAG. This encodes CASSEYSGNYNE. The whole CDR3 sequence is CASSEYSGNYNEQFF.

At least ten counts were recorded for this clone. The CDR3 end is not reached by the read, which stops 3 residues before it; the germline J gene fills it in. This chain connects TRBV30 to TRBJ1-2; D is possibly TRBD1 (5 bases). The CDR3 runs 14 residues. Per germline, CDR1 GTSNPN and CDR2 SVGIG (reference sequence). CDR3 in amino acids: CAWSGDRNKYGYTF. The sequenced CDR3 bases are TGTGCCTGGAGTGGCGACAGAAACAAGTACGGC.

There are a few counts of this clone. With the read ending 3 residues before the CDR3 end, the germline J gene is used to fill in that end. This chain links TRBV5-1 with TRBJ1-3; no clear D gene. The CDR3 has 13 amino acids. V was pared by 7 bases and J by 0 bases, with 8 bases between. The germline CDR1 and CDR2 sequences are SGHRS and YFSETQ. CDR3 bases read: TGCGCCAGCCCGCCGGTCTCTGGAAACACC. It is translated as CASPPVSGNT. The entire CDR3 protein is CASPPVSGNTIYF.